The clone carrying this T cell receptor (beta chain) is a singleton in its sample. This sample is drawn from a study of blood T cell repertoires in COVID-19. Study overall: The study drew acute and convalescent COVID-19 samples from the United States, Italy and Spain. The cDNA or gDNA used as material had been derived from T cells, B-cell-depleted T cells, or PBMCs.

Trimming removed 2 bases from V and 0 bases from J; junction bases left unmatched: 5. This CDR3 comprises 17 residues. Germline V gene sequence: CDR1 SGHVS, CDR2 FQNEAQ. Study processing details: Reference gene primer amplification yielded estimated nucleated cell counts. The table came from immunoSEQ multiplex PCR; TCRdb's copy has only in-frame clones and leaves some out. Clone size and V and J calls were adopted from that table, with D and trimming inferred from the DNA. The sample lists around 98,000 clones; approximately 79% were seen once. This chain links TRBV7-8 with TRBJ1-5, with TRBD1 matching 9 bases. The source is a man between 65 and 85 years old with active or convalescent COVID-19. Sequencing used peripheral blood. CDR3 sequence (DNA): TGTGCCAGCAGCTTAAGGACAGGGGCCCTTAGCAATCAGCCCCAGCATTTT. Translated: CASSLRTGALSNQPQHF.